The 21 T cell receptor beta chains given below trace back to one sample, sequenced in a study of cytomegalovirus exposure and HLA in healthy donors. The PCR was carried out with 60 Vbeta primers and 13 Jbeta primers. Profiling relied on immunoSEQ multiplex PCR, and the TCRdb table lists in-frame clones only, not all of them. The sample carries some 70,000 clones, roughly four fifths recorded once. The sample comprised PBMCs. Source of these receptors: a man aged 18 to 29 in good health and CMV-seronegative.

This chain links TRBV28 with TRBJ1-1; tentative D call: TRBD1 (5 bases). CDR1 is MDHEN, CDR2 SYDVKM, per germline. Trimming removed 1 base at V and 0 bases at J, with 15 bases between. The CDR3 extends over 17 amino acids. The CDR3 region has the DNA TGTGCCAGCAGTTTATTCAGCCCCGACAGCTTGAACACTGAAGCTTTCTTT. It codes for CASSLFSPDSLNTEAFF.

This chain uses TRBV28 with TRBJ1-2; 9 bases align to TRBD1. V shed 6 bases and J 4 bases; nucleotides not matched to a gene: 9. This CDR3 is built from 15 residues. In germline, CDR1 is MDHEN, CDR2 SYDVKM. CDR3 amino acids: CASRPQGAYSYGYTF. The CDR3 DNA sequence: TGTGCCAGCAGACCACAGGGGGCGTACAGCTATGGCTACACCTTC.

This CDR3 reads CASSLVRNTGELFF. CDR3 bases: TGTGCCAGCAGCTTAGTCCGGAACACCGGGGAGCTGTTTTTT. This sequence joins TRBV7-6 and TRBJ2-2; D is ambiguous. This CDR3 spans 14 amino acids. Trimming took 1 base from V and 1 from J, leaving 4 bases between them. The germline V gene has CDR1 SGHVS and CDR2 FNYEAQ.

The rearrangement joins TRBV2 to TRBJ2-2; a possible D gene is TRBD1 (6 bases). CDR1 SNHLY and CDR2 FYNNEI come from the germline V gene. The CDR3 totals 15 residues. Trimming took 8 bases from V and 7 from J, leaving 20 bases between them. This chain's CDR3 is CASSLTPGVIGELFF. CDR3 bases: TGTGCCAGCTCCCTGACCCCAGGGGTGATCGGGGAGCTGTTTTTT.

The chain employs TRBV5-1 and TRBJ2-5; 7 bases match TRBD1. CDR3 length: 15 amino acids. Germline assignment: CDR1 SGHRS and CDR2 YFSETQ. Trimming took 1 base from V and 2 from J; bases not matched to a gene: 5. DNA of the CDR3: TGCGCCAGCAGCTTGACAGGGGCGGCACAAGAGACCCAGTACTTC. It encodes CASSLTGAAQETQYF.

The V gene is TRBV27, the J gene TRBJ2-1; 7 bases line up with TRBD2. This CDR3 has 16 amino acids. Per germline, CDR1 MNHEY and CDR2 SMNVEV (reference sequence). J gave up 0 bases and V 3 bases, and 5 bases lay outside the gene matches. The CDR3 DNA reads as TGTGCCAGCAGTTTGGGAGGGCTGATCTCCTACAATGAGCAGTTCTTC. Protein product: CASSLGGLISYNEQFF.

In this sample, this clone turned up once. The chain links TRBV28 to TRBJ1-1; 8 nucleotides agree with TRBD1. Germline CDR1 MDHEN, CDR2 SYDVKM. With 4 bases clipped from V and 13 bases from J, the junction kept 17 bases outside the gene matches. The CDR3 loop spans 15 amino acids. The CDR3 reads CASSSETGAGLQSFF. In nucleotides, the CDR3 is TGTGCCAGCAGTTCCGAGACAGGGGCCGGTCTTCAGAGTTTCTTT. Supplemented by reference TRBV28 and TRBJ1-1, the full variable domain reads DVKVTQSSRYLVKRTGEKVFLECVQDMDHENMFWYRQDPGLGLRLIYFSYDVKMKEKGDIPEGYSVSREKKERFSLILESASTNQTSMYLCASSSETGAGLQSFFGQGTRLTVV.

The sample holds one count of this clone. The final CDR3 position lacks the conserved phenylalanine or tryptophan, pointing to a likely read error. The DNA is left out, because the CDR3 cannot be placed on it with certainty; the CDR3 is given as TCRdb lists it. V usage is TRBV10-3 and J usage is TRBJ1-1; the D call of TRBD1 is as the table states it, not checked on the DNA. The CDR3 is 10 residues long, counting both termini. Germline-derived CDR1 and CDR2 are ENHRY and SYGVKD. CDR3 residues: CAIGPDRVPY.

This chain joins TRBV27 and TRBJ2-7; 9 positions agree with TRBD2. This CDR3 is 16 amino acids long. The V gene's germline CDR1 is MNHEY and CDR2 SMNVEV (reference sequence). V was clipped by 0 bases and J by 2 bases; unmatched bases: 5. The CDR3 nucleotides are TGTGCCAGCAGTTTATCATGGACTAGCGTCACCTACGAGCAGTACTTC. It specifies CASSLSWTSVTYEQYF.

This chain uses TRBV4-3 with TRBJ1-1, with a possible D match to TRBD1 (6 bases). This CDR3 region has 15 residues. Trimming cost V 0 bases and J 7 bases, with 15 bases left between them. Germline CDR1 is LGHNA and CDR2 is YSLEER. The CDR3: CASSQDRVQGREAFF. CDR3 DNA: TGCGCCAGCAGCCAAGATCGGGTACAGGGCCGTGAAGCTTTCTTT.

The chain has TRBV7-3 and TRBJ2-3, with D perhaps matching TRBD2 (6 bases). Trimming stripped 0 bases from V and 0 bases from J, with 7 bases between. Germline V gene data show CDR1 as SGHTA and CDR2 as FQGTGA. The CDR3 runs 15 residues. The CDR3 loop reads CASSLTRDSTDTQYF. CDR3 nucleotides: TGTGCCAGCAGCTTAACGCGGGACAGCACAGATACGCAGTATTTT.

This clone was counted a single time. The V and J genes are TRBV7-2 and TRBJ2-7, with TRBD2 identical over 7 bases. The CDR3 has 14 residues. V was pared by 4 bases and J by 2 bases, with 5 bases of the junction left unmatched. Germline V CDR1 and CDR2: SGHTA, FQGNSA. The CDR3 loop is CASSWEGRTYEQYF. Written as DNA, the CDR3 is TGTGCCAGCAGCTGGGAGGGACGGACCTACGAGCAGTACTTC.

This clone was observed a handful of times. This rearrangement joins TRBV5-1 to TRBJ1-5; 7 bases are shared with TRBD1. The CDR3 sequence is 15 residues long. Germline V gene sequence: CDR1 SGHRS, CDR2 YFSETQ. The V and J ends lost 4 bases and 1 base, in that order; junction bases with no gene match: 5. The CDR3 loop reads CASSITGDSNQPQHF. DNA of the CDR3: TGCGCCAGCAGCATAACAGGGGACAGCAATCAGCCCCAGCATTTT.

The chain recombines TRBV18 with TRBJ1-4, with 7 bases that match TRBD1. Trimming took 5 bases from V and 7 from J; bases not matched to a gene: 1. The CDR3 has 12 amino acids. Germline V CDR1 and CDR2: KGHSH, LQKENI. The CDR3 here is CASSTGVEKLFF. CDR3 in DNA: TGTGCCAGCTCAACAGGGGTTGAAAAACTGTTTTTT.

The rearrangement links TRBV12-5 to TRBJ1-1, with 11 bases identical to TRBD1. From germline, CDR1 is LGHNT and CDR2 FRNRAP. This CDR3 contains 16 residues. The ends lost 2 bases at V and 11 bases at J; junction bases unmatched: 13. CDR3 residues: CASGLISGTGGVEAFF. CDR3 coding DNA: TGTGCTAGTGGTTTGATTTCCGGGACAGGGGGAGTTGAGGCTTTCTTT.

The chain carries TRBV6-5 and TRBJ2-2; no reliable D call. The V end was cut by 6 bases, the J end by 7 bases, with 6 bases between. The CDR3 runs 11 residues. CDR1 is MNHEY, CDR2 SVGAGI, per germline. CDR3 coding DNA: TGTGCCAGCAGCCGAGACGGGGAGCTGTTTTTT. As protein: CASSRDGELFF.

This clone was detected a few times. The chain has TRBV28 and TRBJ1-1, with D possibly matching TRBD1 (5 bases). V lost 6 bases and J 1 base, leaving 6 bases between the germline ends. Germline CDR1 reads MDHEN; CDR2 reads SYDVKM. The CDR3 is made up of 12 amino acids. The CDR3 nucleotides read TGTGCCAGCAGAACAGGGAACACTGAAGCTTTCTTT. This gives the protein CASRTGNTEAFF. Together with reference TRBV28 and TRBJ1-1, the CDR3 gives the full variable domain: DVKVTQSSRYLVKRTGEKVFLECVQDMDHENMFWYRQDPGLGLRLIYFSYDVKMKEKGDIPEGYSVSREKKERFSLILESASTNQTSMYLCASRTGNTEAFFGQGTRLTVV.

This chain uses TRBV4-2 with TRBJ2-3, with TRBD2 identical over 15 bases. V was pared by 3 bases and J by 1 base, with 8 bases of the junction left unmatched. The CDR3 totals 19 residues. The germline V gene encodes CDR1 LGHNA and CDR2 YNFKEQ. In nucleotides, the CDR3 is TGTGCCAGCAGCCACGTAGGGACTAGCGGGGGGCCCCGCACAGATACGCAGTATTTT. It codes for CASSHVGTSGGPRTDTQYF.

This clone was counted once. The chain carries TRBV30 and TRBJ1-2; D might be TRBD1 (5 bases). The CDR3 runs to 13 residues. V was clipped by 2 bases and J by 7 bases, with 14 bases between them. Germline V lookup: CDR1 GTSNPN, CDR2 SVGIG (reference sequence). The CDR3 is CAWSYRGAGGYTF. Written as DNA, the CDR3 is TGTGCCTGGAGTTATAGGGGAGCGGGTGGCTACACCTTC.

The J gene is TRBJ2-7, the V gene TRBV29-1; 10 bases line up with TRBD1. CDR3 length: 16 amino acids. Trimming took 6 bases from V and 0 from J; bases not matched to a gene: 11. Germline V gives CDR1 SQVTM, CDR2 ANQGSEA. In DNA, the CDR3 is TGCAGCGTGCGATACCGGACAGGGGGGATCTCCTACGAGCAGTACTTC. It encodes CSVRYRTGGISYEQYF.

The chain has TRBV2 and TRBJ1-4; D perhaps matches TRBD1 (6 bases). CDR1 is SNHLY and CDR2 is FYNNEI in the germline V gene. The CDR3 is 13 residues long. The V end lost 8 bases, the J end lost 1 base, and 8 bases lay between the germline ends. The CDR3 here is CASQGQTNEKLFF. For the CDR3, the DNA is TGTGCCAGCCAGGGACAAACTAATGAAAAACTGTTTTTT.